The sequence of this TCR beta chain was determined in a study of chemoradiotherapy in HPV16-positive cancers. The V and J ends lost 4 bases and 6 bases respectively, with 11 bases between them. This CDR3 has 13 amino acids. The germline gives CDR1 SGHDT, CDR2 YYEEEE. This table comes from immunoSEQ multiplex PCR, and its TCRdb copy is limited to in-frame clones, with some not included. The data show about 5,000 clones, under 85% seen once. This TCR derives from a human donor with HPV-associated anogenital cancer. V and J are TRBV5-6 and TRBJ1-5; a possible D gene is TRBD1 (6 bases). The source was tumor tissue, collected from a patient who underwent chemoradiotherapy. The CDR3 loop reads CASSGGGGQPQHF. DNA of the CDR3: TGTGCCAGCAGCGGGGGGGGCGGTCAGCCCCAGCATTTT.